This TCR beta chain stems from a study of lymphopenia after photon versus proton radiotherapy (dated by TCRdb to the late 2010s). Context from the whole study: Photon and proton radiation therapy were compared by the study for their immunological effects in patients with gastrointestinal tumors who developed high-grade lymphopenia. The 15 to 25 patients in the cohort had gastrointestinal tumors, were treated with either photon or proton therapy, and subsequently developed lymphopenia. The goal of the study was to characterize the differences between the two radiation modalities in how they affect the immune system.

The paper's findings and limits, for the study overall: Once the lymphocyte count had reached its nadir, the repertoires of photon-treated patients showed oligoclonal expansion, particularly of CD8+ Temra cells, and this expansion drove the decline in diversity. The survival association was examined only in patients who died, and the authors described better survival with proton therapy as a possibility, not as a demonstrated result. Across the cohort, a larger post-nadir drop in TCR diversity was inversely correlated with overall survival time among patients who died. Proton-treated patients stayed relatively stable during treatment, while photon-treated patients lost naive T cells and TCR diversity and gained effector/memory populations.

Turning to this clone: Its cognate antigen has yet to be identified. No quality values exist for individual bases; no much larger clone is one base distant.

The protocol used for the library was the immunoSEQ multiplex PCR assay. T cell repertoires were profiled with deep sequencing of rearranged TCR beta loci together with multiparametric flow cytometry. The immuneACCESS repertoire file appears here via TCRdb, limited to in-frame rearrangements. These files lack a portion of the clones; in checked studies, under half of the deficit traces to unresolved V genes, and the cause of the others is not known. In this sample the table shows roughly 25,000 clones, roughly 80% of which occur a single time. Jointly, the top ten make up approximately 21% of the sample. Per the germline V gene (reference sequence), SEHNR is the CDR1 and FQNEAQ is the CDR2. From the cysteine through the phenylalanine, the CDR3 covers 12 amino acids. Only CDR3 DNA remains: 36 bases, in frame from the first base. V is pared back by 5 bases and J by 12 bases, with 14 bases lying between the germline termini.

This specimen consisted of peripheral blood, obtained from a patient treated with proton-based radiotherapy. The sequence is built from TRBV7-9 and TRBJ2-1; TRBD2 is possibly the D segment (5 matching bases). The sequence derives from a woman between 65 and 79 years old with pancreatic cancer. For the CDR3, the sequence is CASSQLTGGQFF. The DNA sequence is as follows: TGTGCCAGCAGCCAACTAACCGGAGGGCAGTTCTTC.